Listed below are T cell receptor beta chains from one sample, sequenced in a study of blood T cell repertoires in COVID-19. Using immunoSEQ multiplex PCR, the repertoire was profiled, and TCRdb retains in-frame clones only, with some absent. The sample lists tens of thousands of clones; approximately 80% were seen once. The specimen was peripheral blood. All receptors come from a man between 65 and 79 years old with acute or convalescent COVID-19. Each CDR3 is given with its conserved first and last residue. The D gene is left open where the match is weak. Expanded clones get a size class; other rows say once, few or many, or leave the size out.

abundance	d_gene	v_gene	j_gene	CDR3aa	CDR3nt
.	TRBD1	TRBV6-5	TRBJ1-2	CVSSVTGDYGYTF	TGTGTCAGCAGCGTTACAGGGGACTATGGCTACACCTTC
once	.	TRBV5-6	TRBJ1-1	CASSLGSVNTEAFF	TGTGCCAGCAGCTTGGGTTCAGTGAACACTGAAGCTTTCTTT
.	TRBD1	TRBV10-1	TRBJ1-1	CASTVTGGTEAFF	TGCGCCAGCACCGTTACAGGGGGCACTGAAGCTTTCTTT
.	TRBD1	TRBV27	TRBJ1-2	CASSQAGRGVLSTYGYTF	TGTGCCAGCAGTCAGGCGGGCAGGGGGGTATTATCGACCTATGGCTACACCTTC
.	TRBD1	TRBV9	TRBJ2-3	CASSVVSGTGSRDTQYF	TGTGCCAGCAGCGTAGTTTCGGGGACAGGGTCCAGGGATACGCAGTATTTT
.	TRBD1	TRBV18	TRBJ1-4	CASSQKQGIEKLFF	TGTGCCAGCTCACAAAAACAGGGGATCGAAAAACTGTTTTTT
.	.	TRBV2	TRBJ2-5	CASSDDNNRVETQYF	TGTGCCAGCAGCGACGATAATAACCGGGTGGAGACCCAGTACTTC
.	TRBD1	TRBV11-2	TRBJ1-4	CASSLRQGAEKLFF	TGTGCCAGCAGTCTAAGACAGGGGGCGGAAAAACTGTTTTTT
.	.	TRBV30	TRBJ1-6	CAWSTADNSPLHF	TGTGCCTGGAGTACAGCTGATAATTCACCCCTCCACTTT
.	TRBD2	TRBV18	TRBJ2-6	CASSPPSGGRWGANVLTF	TGTGCCAGCTCACCACCAAGCGGGGGGCGTTGGGGGGCCAACGTCCTGACTTTC
.	.	TRBV5-1	TRBJ1-4	CASSLGNEGVGEKLFF	TGCGCCAGCAGCTTGGGGAATGAAGGGGTGGGTGAAAAACTGTTTTTT
.	.	TRBV4-1	TRBJ2-3	CASSQEDRQSWDTQYF	TGCGCCAGCAGCCAAGAAGATAGACAGAGCTGGGATACGCAGTATTTT
.	.	TRBV5-6	TRBJ1-2	CASSFGGGLNYGYTF	TGTGCCAGCAGCTTTGGCGGGGGCCTCAACTATGGCTACACCTTC
.	.	TRBV18	TRBJ2-7	CASSLHEHSEQYF	TGTGCCAGCTCACTCCATGAGCACTCCGAGCAGTACTTC
.	.	TRBV18	TRBJ1-1	CASSPERAVLTEAFF	TGTGCCAGCTCACCTGAGCGAGCCGTATTGACTGAAGCTTTCTTT
.	TRBD1	TRBV14	TRBJ1-2	CASSRGTAALYGYTF	TGTGCCAGCAGCCGCGGGACAGCGGCCTTGTATGGCTACACCTTC
few	TRBD1	TRBV4-1	TRBJ1-6	CASSPGTGYSPLHF	TGCGCCAGCAGCCCGGGGACAGGGTATTCACCCCTCCACTTT
.	TRBD1	TRBV6-5	TRBJ1-1	CASRAAGGNTEAFF	TGTGCCAGTCGGGCGGCAGGGGGAAATACTGAAGCTTTCTTT
.	.	TRBV5-6	TRBJ2-5	CASSRMGGTQYF	TGTGCCAGCAGCCGGATGGGGGGGACCCAGTACTTC
.	.	TRBV5-1	TRBJ1-3	CASSLDGSGNTIYF	TGCGCCAGCAGCTTGGATGGCAGTGGAAACACCATATATTTT
.	.	TRBV10-2	TRBJ1-1	CASSGAPGNTEAFF	TGCGCCAGCAGTGGGGCGCCCGGGAACACTGAAGCTTTCTTT
.	.	TRBV5-4	TRBJ1-1	CASSLQNLNTEAFF	TGTGCCAGCAGCTTACAGAACCTGAACACTGAAGCTTTCTTT
few	TRBD1	TRBV5-1	TRBJ1-3	CASRPGQGARNTIYF	TGCGCCAGCCGCCCGGGACAGGGGGCGCGGAACACCATATATTTT
.	TRBD1	TRBV28	TRBJ1-5	CASSSPGTGGGPQHF	TGTGCCAGCAGCTCACCCGGGACAGGGGGGGGGCCCCAGCATTTT
few	TRBD2	TRBV7-2	TRBJ2-5	CASSLARLAVEETQYF	TGTGCCAGCAGCTTAGCGAGGCTAGCGGTAGAAGAGACCCAGTACTTC
.	TRBD1	TRBV7-9	TRBJ1-1	CASSYRGDTEAFF	TGTGCCAGCAGCTACAGGGGGGACACTGAAGCTTTCTTT
.	TRBD2	TRBV9	TRBJ2-4	CASSAGLAGAKNIQYF	TGTGCCAGCAGCGCGGGACTAGCGGGAGCCAAAAACATTCAGTACTTC
.	.	TRBV27	TRBJ2-7	CASSLSNPDSDREQYF	TGTGCCAGCAGTTTATCGAATCCGGACTCCGATCGGGAGCAGTACTTC
.	TRBD1	TRBV9	TRBJ2-2	CASSVRRQGAGGELFF	TGTGCCAGCAGCGTCAGGAGACAGGGGGCGGGCGGGGAGCTGTTTTTT
few	.	TRBV19	TRBJ1-2	CASSPSVVGKTTF	TGTGCCAGTAGTCCCAGCGTGGTCGGAAAAACCACCTTC
.	.	TRBV5-4	TRBJ2-3	CASSLSSGESTDTQYF	TGTGCCAGCAGCTTGAGTTCGGGTGAAAGCACAGATACGCAGTATTTT
.	.	TRBV15	TRBJ2-5	CATSRGGVETQYF	TGTGCCACCAGCAGAGGCGGGGTAGAGACCCAGTACTTC
.	TRBD1	TRBV28	TRBJ2-7	CASRGGQGQYEQYF	TGTGCCAGCAGGGGGGGACAGGGACAGTACGAGCAGTACTTC
.	TRBD2	TRBV2	TRBJ2-5	CASWGLADQETQYF	TGTGCCAGCTGGGGACTAGCGGACCAAGAGACCCAGTACTTC
.	TRBD1	TRBV6-5	TRBJ1-3	CASSYSTGQGNTIYF	TGTGCCAGCAGTTACTCGACGGGACAGGGAAACACCATATATTTT
.	.	TRBV27	TRBJ2-1	CASIDTGNEQFF	TGTGCCAGCATCGACACAGGAAATGAGCAGTTCTTC
.	.	TRBV9	TRBJ1-2	CASSVGEGWWNYGYTF	TGTGCCAGCAGCGTTGGGGAGGGGTGGTGGAACTATGGCTACACCTTC
.	.	TRBV29-1	TRBJ1-2	CSVALGGNYGYTF	TGCAGCGTTGCTTTGGGGGGGAATTATGGCTACACCTTC
.	.	TRBV7-2	TRBJ1-3	CASSLQNSGNTIYF	TGTGCCAGCAGCTTACAGAACTCTGGAAACACCATATATTTT
.	TRBD2	TRBV6-2/TRBV6-3	TRBJ2-1	CASSYVAGAVDEQFF	TGTGCCAGCAGTTACGTAGCGGGAGCCGTAGATGAGCAGTTCTTC
.	.	TRBV20-1	TRBJ2-5	CSALPEETQYF	TGCAGTGCCCTCCCTGAAGAGACCCAGTACTTC
.	.	TRBV4-1	TRBJ1-1	CASSQIPGGSEAFF	TGCGCCAGCAGCCAGATCCCTGGAGGGTCTGAAGCTTTCTTT
.	TRBD2	TRBV7-2	TRBJ2-2	CASRRRSGGAAGELFF	TGTGCCAGCAGACGCCGTAGCGGGGGGGCCGCCGGGGAGCTGTTTTTT
many	.	TRBV4-1	TRBJ1-2	CASSQDRGSRGYTF	TGCGCCAGCAGCCAAGATCGGGGTTCGCGGGGCTACACCTTC
.	TRBD1	TRBV3-1/TRBV3-2	TRBJ1-1	CASSHSDRDTEAFF	TGTGCCAGCAGCCACTCTGACAGGGACACTGAAGCTTTCTTT
once	.	TRBV11-3	TRBJ1-1	CASSRGHLNTEAFF	TGTGCCAGCAGCAGAGGACACCTAAACACTGAAGCTTTCTTT
.	TRBD1	TRBV29-1	TRBJ1-5	CSVVTGDSNQPQHF	TGCAGCGTTGTGACAGGGGATAGCAATCAGCCCCAGCATTTT
once	.	TRBV7-2	TRBJ2-1	CASSPQGRLYNEQFF	TGTGCCAGCAGTCCACAGGGTCGGCTCTACAATGAGCAGTTCTTC
.	TRBD1	TRBV6-1	TRBJ2-3	CASSEAGQNTDTQYF	TGTGCCAGCAGTGAAGCGGGACAGAACACAGATACGCAGTATTTT
.	TRBD2	TRBV6-1	TRBJ2-7	CASSETVRGGEQYF	TGTGCCAGCAGTGAGACGGTCCGCGGGGGCGAGCAGTACTTC
.	TRBD1	TRBV6-5	TRBJ1-1	CASSGGQANTEAFF	TGTGCCAGCAGCGGGGGACAGGCGAACACTGAAGCTTTCTTT
.	.	TRBV11-2	TRBJ1-6	CASSYKGNNSPLHF	TGTGCCAGCAGCTACAAGGGGAACAATTCACCCCTCCACTTT
.	TRBD1	TRBV28	TRBJ1-4	CATTLGDREGEKLFF	TGTGCCACCACCCTCGGGGACAGGGAAGGTGAAAAACTGTTTTTT